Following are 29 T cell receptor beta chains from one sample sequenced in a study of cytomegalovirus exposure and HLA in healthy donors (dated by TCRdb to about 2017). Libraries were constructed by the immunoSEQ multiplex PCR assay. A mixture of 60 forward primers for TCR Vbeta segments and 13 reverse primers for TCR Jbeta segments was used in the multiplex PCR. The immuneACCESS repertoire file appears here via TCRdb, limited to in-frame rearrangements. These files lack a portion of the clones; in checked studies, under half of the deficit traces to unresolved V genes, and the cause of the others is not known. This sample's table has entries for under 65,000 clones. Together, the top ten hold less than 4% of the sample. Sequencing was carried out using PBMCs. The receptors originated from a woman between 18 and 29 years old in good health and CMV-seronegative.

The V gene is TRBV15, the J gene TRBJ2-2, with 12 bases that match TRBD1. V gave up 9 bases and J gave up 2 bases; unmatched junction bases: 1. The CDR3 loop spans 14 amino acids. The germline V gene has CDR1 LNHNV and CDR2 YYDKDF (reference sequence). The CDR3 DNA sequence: TGTGCCACGGGGACAGGGGGCAACACCGGGGAGCTGTTTTTT. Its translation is CATGTGGNTGELFF.

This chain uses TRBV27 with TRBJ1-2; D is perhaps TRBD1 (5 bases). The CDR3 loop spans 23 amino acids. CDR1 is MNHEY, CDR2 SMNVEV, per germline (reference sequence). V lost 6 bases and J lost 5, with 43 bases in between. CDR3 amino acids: CASSLTRQFSSRVLDYYLYGYTF. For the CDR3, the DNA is TGTGCCAGCAGCCTTACTCGACAGTTTTCCTCCCGGGTTTTGGACTATTACCTATATGGCTACACCTTC.

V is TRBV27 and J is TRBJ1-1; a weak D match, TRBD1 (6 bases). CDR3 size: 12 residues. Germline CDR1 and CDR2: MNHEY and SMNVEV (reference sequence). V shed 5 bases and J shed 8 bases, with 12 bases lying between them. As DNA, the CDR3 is TGTGCCAGCAGTAAGACAGGCCGCGAAGCTTTCTTT. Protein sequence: CASSKTGREAFF.

The chain's CDR3 is CASSPLGEANTEAFF. The CDR3 DNA reads as TGTGCCAGCTCACCACTCGGAGAAGCGAACACTGAAGCTTTCTTT. The rearrangement links TRBV18 to TRBJ1-1, with unresolved D. From germline, CDR1 is KGHSH and CDR2 LQKENI. Trimming pared 1 base from V and 1 base from J, leaving 10 bases between. The length of the CDR3 is 15 residues. The whole variable domain, filled in from reference TRBV18 and TRBJ1-1, reads NAGVMQNPRHLVRRRGQEARLRCSPMKGHSHVYWYRQLPEEGLKFMVYLQKENIIDESGMPKERFSAEFPKEGPSILRIQQVVRGDSAAYFCASSPLGEANTEAFFGQGTRLTVV.

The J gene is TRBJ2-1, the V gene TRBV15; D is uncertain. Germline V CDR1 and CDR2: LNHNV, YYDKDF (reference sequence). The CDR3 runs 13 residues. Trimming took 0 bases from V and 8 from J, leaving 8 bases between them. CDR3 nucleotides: TGTGCCACCAGCAGAGATAAGAGAGATGAGCAGTTCTTC. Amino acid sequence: CATSRDKRDEQFF.

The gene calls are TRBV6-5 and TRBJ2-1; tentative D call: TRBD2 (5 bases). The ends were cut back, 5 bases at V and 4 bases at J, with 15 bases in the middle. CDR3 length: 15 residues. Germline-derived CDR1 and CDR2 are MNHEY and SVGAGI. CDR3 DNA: TGTGCCAGCAGTCCATCTCTAGGAGGTTACAATGAGCAGTTCTTC. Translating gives CASSPSLGGYNEQFF.

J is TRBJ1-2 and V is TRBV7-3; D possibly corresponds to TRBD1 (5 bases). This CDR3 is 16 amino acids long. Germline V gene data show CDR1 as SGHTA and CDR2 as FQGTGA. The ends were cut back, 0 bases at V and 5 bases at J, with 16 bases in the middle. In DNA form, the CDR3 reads TGTGCCAGCAGCTTAACCGGGGGACGGACACCATATGGCTACACCTTC. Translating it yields CASSLTGGRTPYGYTF.

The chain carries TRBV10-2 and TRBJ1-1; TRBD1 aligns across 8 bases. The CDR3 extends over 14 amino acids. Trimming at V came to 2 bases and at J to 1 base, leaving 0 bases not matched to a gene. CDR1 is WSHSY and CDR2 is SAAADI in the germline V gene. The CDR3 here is CASSEGQGNTEAFF. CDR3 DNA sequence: TGCGCCAGCAGTGAGGGACAGGGGAACACTGAAGCTTTCTTT.

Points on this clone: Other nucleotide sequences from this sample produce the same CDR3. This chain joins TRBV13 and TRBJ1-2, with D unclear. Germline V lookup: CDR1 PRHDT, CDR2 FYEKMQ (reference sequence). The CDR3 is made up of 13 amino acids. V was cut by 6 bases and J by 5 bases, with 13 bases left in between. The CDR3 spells CASRLQAAYGYTF. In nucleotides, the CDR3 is TGTGCCAGCAGACTCCAAGCGGCATATGGCTACACCTTC.

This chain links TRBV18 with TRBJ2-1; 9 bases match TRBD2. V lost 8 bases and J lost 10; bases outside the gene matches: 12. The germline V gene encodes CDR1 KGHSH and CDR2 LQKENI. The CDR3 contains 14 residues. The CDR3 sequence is CASLRVAGDREQFF. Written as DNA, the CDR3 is TGTGCCAGCCTCCGGGTAGCGGGAGATCGAGAGCAGTTCTTC.

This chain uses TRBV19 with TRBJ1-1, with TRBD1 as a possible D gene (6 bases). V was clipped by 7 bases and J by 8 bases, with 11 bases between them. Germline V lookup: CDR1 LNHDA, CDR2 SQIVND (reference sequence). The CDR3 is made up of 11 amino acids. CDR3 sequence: CASTMTGEAFF. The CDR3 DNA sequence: TGTGCCAGTACCATGACAGGAGAAGCTTTCTTT.

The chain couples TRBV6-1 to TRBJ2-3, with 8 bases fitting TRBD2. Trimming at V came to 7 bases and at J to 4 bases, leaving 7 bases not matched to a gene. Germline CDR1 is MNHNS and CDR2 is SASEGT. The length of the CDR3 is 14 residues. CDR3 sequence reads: CASTNGGAADTQYF. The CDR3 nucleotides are TGTGCCAGCACAAACGGGGGGGCCGCAGATACGCAGTATTTT.

CDR3 nucleotides: TGTGCCAGCACTCCCACAGGCGCGAACTATGGCTACACCTTC. Translating it yields CASTPTGANYGYTF. The chain uses TRBV7-9 and TRBJ1-2; TRBD1 might be the D (5 bases). This CDR3 has 14 residues. Deletions cut 7 bases from V and 2 bases from J, with 14 bases between. Germline V gene lookup returns CDR1 SEHNR and CDR2 FQNEAQ (reference sequence).

CDR3 residues: CASSYGGGRNYGYTF. In DNA form, the CDR3 reads TGTGCCAGCAGTTACGGGGGGGGCAGAAACTATGGCTACACCTTC. The genes are TRBV6-5 and TRBJ1-2, with D maybe TRBD1 (6 bases). The germline CDR1 and CDR2 sequences are MNHEY and SVGAGI. The CDR3 is 15 amino acids. V was pared by 2 bases and J by 2 bases, with 12 bases between.

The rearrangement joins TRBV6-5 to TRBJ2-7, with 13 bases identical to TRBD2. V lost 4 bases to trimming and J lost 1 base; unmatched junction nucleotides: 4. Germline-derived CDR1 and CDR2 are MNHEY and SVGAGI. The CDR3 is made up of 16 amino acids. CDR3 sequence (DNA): TGTGCCAGCAGTTCCCGACTAGCGGGGGGATCCTACGAGCAGTACTTC. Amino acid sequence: CASSSRLAGGSYEQYF.

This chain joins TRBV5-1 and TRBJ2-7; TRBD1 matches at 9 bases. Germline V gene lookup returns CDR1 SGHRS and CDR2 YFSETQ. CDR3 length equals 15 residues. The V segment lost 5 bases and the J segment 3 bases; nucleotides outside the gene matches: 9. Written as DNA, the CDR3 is TGCGCCAGCAGTTATTCCGGGACAGGGAACTACGAGCAGTACTTC. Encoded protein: CASSYSGTGNYEQYF. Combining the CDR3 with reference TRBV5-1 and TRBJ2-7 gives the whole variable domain KAGVTQTPRYLIKTRGQQVTLSCSPISGHRSVSWYQQTPGQGLQFLFEYFSETQRNKGNFPGRFSGRQFSNSRSEMNVSTLELGDSALYLCASSYSGTGNYEQYFGPGTRLTVT.

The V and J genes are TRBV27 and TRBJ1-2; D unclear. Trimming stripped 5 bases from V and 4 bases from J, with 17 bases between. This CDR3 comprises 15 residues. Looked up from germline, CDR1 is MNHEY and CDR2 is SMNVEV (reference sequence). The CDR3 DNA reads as TGTGCCAGCAGTCCCTCTAGACGGGGTGTCTATGGCTACACCTTC. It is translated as CASSPSRRGVYGYTF.

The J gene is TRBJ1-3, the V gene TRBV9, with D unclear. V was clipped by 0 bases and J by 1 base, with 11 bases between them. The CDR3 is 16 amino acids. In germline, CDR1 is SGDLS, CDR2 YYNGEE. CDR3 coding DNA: TGTGCCAGCAGCGTAGAATCTGGGAGGTCTGGAAACACCATATATTTT. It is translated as CASSVESGRSGNTIYF.

Written as DNA, the CDR3 is TGTGCCAGTAGTATCGGACTCGCCGAGCAGTACTTC. Encoded protein: CASSIGLAEQYF. The chain joins TRBV19 to TRBJ2-7, with D possibly matching TRBD2 (5 bases). The CDR3 consists of 12 residues. The germline V and J ends were trimmed by 3 bases and 6 bases, with 9 bases remaining between them. Germline V CDR1 and CDR2: LNHDA, SQIVND (reference sequence).

The CDR3 region is CASSLLSSGGTEAFF. The DNA for the CDR3 is TGTGCCAGCTCCCTTCTCTCTTCAGGGGGCACTGAAGCTTTCTTT. The chain carries TRBV18 and TRBJ1-1, with 7 positions matching TRBD1. The CDR3 sequence is 15 residues long. Germline loops: CDR1 KGHSH, CDR2 LQKENI. The ends lost 6 bases at V and 4 bases at J; junction bases unmatched: 11.

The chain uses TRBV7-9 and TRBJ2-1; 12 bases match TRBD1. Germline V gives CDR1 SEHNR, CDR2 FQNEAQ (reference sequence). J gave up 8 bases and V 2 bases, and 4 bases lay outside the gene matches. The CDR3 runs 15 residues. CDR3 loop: CASSLRDRGLDEQFF. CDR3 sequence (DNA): TGTGCCAGCAGCTTAAGGGACAGGGGGCTCGATGAGCAGTTCTTC.

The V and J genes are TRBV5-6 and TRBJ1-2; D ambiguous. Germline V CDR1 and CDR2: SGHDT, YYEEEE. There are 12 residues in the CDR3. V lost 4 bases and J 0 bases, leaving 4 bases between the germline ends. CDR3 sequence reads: CASSQANYGYTF. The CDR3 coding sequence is TGTGCCAGCAGCCAGGCTAACTATGGCTACACCTTC.

CDR3 coding DNA: TGTGCCAGCAGTGAAAACCTTACTACCTACGAGCAGTACTTC. Translation: CASSENLTTYEQYF. The chain uses TRBV25-1 and TRBJ2-7; unclear D gene. The CDR3 spans 14 residues. The germline CDR1 and CDR2 sequences are MGHDK and SYGVNS. Trimming left V 2 bases short and J 2 bases short, with 10 bases between.

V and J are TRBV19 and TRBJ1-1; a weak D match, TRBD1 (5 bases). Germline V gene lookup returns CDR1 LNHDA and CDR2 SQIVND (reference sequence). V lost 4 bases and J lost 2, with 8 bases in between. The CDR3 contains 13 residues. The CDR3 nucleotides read TGTGCCAGTAGTAGTACAGGCAACACTGAAGCTTTCTTT. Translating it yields CASSSTGNTEAFF.

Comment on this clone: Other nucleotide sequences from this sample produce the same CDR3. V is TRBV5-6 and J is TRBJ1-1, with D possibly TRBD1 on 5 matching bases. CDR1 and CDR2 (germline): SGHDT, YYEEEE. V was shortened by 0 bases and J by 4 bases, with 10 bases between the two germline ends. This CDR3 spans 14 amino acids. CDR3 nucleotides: TGTGCCAGCAGCTTGGGGGGGGTGGGCACTGAAGCTTTCTTT. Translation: CASSLGGVGTEAFF.

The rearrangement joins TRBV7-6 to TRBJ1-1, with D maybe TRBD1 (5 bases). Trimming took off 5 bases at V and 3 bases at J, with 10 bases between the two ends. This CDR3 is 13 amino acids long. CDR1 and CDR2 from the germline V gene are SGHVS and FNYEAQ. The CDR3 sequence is CASSDDRHTEAFF. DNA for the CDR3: TGTGCCAGCAGCGACGACAGACACACTGAAGCTTTCTTT.

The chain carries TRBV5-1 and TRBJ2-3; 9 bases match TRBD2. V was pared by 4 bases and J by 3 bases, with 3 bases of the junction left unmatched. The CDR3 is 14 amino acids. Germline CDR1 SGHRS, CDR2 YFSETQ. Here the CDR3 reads CASSSGGSTDTQYF. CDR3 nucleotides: TGCGCCAGCAGCAGCGGGGGGAGTACAGATACGCAGTATTTT.

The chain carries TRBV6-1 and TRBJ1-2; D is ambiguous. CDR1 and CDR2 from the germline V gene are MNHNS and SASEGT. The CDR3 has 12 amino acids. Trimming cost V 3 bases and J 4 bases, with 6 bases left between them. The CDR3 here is CASSEGSYGYTF. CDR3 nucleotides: TGTGCCAGCAGTGAGGGGAGCTATGGCTACACCTTC.

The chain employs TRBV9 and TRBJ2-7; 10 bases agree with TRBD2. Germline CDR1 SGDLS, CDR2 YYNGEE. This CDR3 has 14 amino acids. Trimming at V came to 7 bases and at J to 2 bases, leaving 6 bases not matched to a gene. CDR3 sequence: CASAAGGDTYEQYF. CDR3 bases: TGTGCCAGCGCAGCGGGGGGGGACACCTACGAGCAGTACTTC. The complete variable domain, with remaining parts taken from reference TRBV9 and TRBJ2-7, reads DSGVTQTPKHLITATGQRVTLRCSPRSGDLSVYWYQQSLDQGLQFLIQYYNGEERAKGNILERFSAQQFPDLHSELNLSSLELGDSALYFCASAAGGDTYEQYFGPGTRLTVT.